The clone carrying this T cell receptor beta chain was recorded only once. What it recognizes is unknown. The method was immunoSEQ multiplex PCR; TCRdb's version includes in-frame clones alone and lacks a portion of them. The sample has under 95,000 clones, around 90% seen once; the top ten hold over 7.5%. This sample was included in a study of T cell responses to AZD1222 COVID-19 vaccine. Study-wide points: It should be noted that donors were predominantly white British and more often female, and clonal diversity was possibly underestimated. Dominant at 160-218 and 743-854, vaccine-associated CD4 TCRs also spanned spike. Two AZD1222 administrations were followed by greater Spike-specific TCR breadth and depth.

In germline, CDR1 is LNHDA, CDR2 SQIVND (reference sequence). The CDR3 totals 16 residues. J gave up 6 bases and V 7 bases, and 16 bases lay outside the gene matches. The sample was peripheral blood, taken on day 0 of AZD1222 vaccination. This clonotype was obtained from an adult in good health. The chain combines TRBV19 with TRBJ2-7; TRBD1 matches 9 bases. CDR3 region: CASTKSSGTGLREQYF. DNA of the CDR3: TGTGCCAGTACTAAAAGCTCTGGGACAGGGTTGCGCGAGCAGTACTTC.